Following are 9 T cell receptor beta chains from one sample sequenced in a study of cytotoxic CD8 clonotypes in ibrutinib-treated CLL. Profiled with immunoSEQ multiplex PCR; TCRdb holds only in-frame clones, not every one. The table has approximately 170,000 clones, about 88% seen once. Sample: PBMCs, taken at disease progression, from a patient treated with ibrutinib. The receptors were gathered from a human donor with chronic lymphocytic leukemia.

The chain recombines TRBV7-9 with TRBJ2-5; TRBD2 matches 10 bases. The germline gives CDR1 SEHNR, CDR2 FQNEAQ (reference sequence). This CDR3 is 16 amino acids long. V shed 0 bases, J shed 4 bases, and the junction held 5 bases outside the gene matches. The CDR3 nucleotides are TGTGCCAGCAGCTTAGCCCTAGCGGGAGCGTCAGAGACCCAGTACTTC. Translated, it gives CASSLALAGASETQYF.

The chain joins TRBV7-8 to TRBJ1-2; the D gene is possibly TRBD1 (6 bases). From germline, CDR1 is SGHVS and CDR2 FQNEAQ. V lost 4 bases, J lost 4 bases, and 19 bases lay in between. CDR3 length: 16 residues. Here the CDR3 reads CASSSYRDTYSYGYTF. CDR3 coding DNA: TGTGCCAGCAGCTCTTATAGGGACACCTACAGCTATGGCTACACCTTC. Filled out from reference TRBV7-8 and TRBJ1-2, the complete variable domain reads GAGVSQSPRYKVAKRGQDVALRCDPISGHVSLFWYQQALGQGPEFLTYFQNEAQLDKSGLPSDRFFAERPEGSVSTLKIQRTQQEDSAVYLCASSSYRDTYSYGYTFGSGTRLTVV.

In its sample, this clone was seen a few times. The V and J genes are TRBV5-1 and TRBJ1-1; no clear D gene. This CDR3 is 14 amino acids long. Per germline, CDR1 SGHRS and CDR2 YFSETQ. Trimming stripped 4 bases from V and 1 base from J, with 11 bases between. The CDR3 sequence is CASSHQRENTEAFF. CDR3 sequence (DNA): TGCGCCAGCAGCCATCAACGGGAGAACACTGAAGCTTTCTTT.

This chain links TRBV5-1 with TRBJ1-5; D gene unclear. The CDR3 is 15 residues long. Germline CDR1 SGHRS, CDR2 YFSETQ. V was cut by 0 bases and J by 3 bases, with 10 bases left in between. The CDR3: CASSLESGVNQPQHF. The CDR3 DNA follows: TGCGCCAGCAGCTTGGAATCGGGTGTCAATCAGCCCCAGCATTTT.

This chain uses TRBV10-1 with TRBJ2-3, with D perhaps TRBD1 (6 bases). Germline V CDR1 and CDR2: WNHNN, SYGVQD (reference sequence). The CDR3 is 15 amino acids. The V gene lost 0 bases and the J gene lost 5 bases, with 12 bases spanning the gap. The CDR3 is CASSESDSLIDTQYF. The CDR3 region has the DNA TGCGCCAGCAGTGAGTCGGACAGCCTAATAGATACGCAGTATTTT.

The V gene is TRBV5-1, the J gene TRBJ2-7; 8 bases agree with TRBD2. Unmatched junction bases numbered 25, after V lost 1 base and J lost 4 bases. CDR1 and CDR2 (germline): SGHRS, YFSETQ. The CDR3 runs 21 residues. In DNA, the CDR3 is TGCGCCAGCAGCTTGATGCCGGAGGGGTCTAGCGGGCCCACCGTCGGGTACGAGCAGTACTTC. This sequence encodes CASSLMPEGSSGPTVGYEQYF.

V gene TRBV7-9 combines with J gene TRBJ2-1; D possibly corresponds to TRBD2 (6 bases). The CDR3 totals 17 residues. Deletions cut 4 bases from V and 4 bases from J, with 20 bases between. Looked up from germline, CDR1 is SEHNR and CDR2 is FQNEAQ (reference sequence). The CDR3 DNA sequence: TGTGCCAGCAGCTCCGAGGAAGCCTCGGGAGCGTACAATGAGCAGTTCTTC. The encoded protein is CASSSEEASGAYNEQFF. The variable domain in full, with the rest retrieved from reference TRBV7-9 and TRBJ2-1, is DTGVSQNPRHKITKRGQNVTFRCDPISEHNRLYWYRQTLGQGPEFLTYFQNEAQLEKSRLLSDRFSAERPKGSFSTLEIQRTEQGDSAMYLCASSSEEASGAYNEQFFGPGTRLTVL.

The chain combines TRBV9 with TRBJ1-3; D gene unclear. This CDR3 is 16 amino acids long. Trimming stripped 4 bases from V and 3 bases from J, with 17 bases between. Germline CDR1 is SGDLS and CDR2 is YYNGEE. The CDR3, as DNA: TGTGCCAGCAGCTCCCAGAGGCAAGGGAGTGGAAACACCATATATTTT. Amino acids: CASSSQRQGSGNTIYF.

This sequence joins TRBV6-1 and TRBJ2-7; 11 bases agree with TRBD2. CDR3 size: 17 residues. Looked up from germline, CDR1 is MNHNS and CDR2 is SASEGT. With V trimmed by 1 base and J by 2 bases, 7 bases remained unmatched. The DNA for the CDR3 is TGTGCCAGCAGTGAAGGACTAGCGGGATACGTCACCTACGAGCAGTACTTC. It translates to CASSEGLAGYVTYEQYF.